This TCR beta chain was observed in a study of read filtering for tumor transcriptome and immune sequencing. This library used about 360 ng RNA and molecular barcoded adaptors spanning alpha/delta and beta/gamma chains. From the reads, TCRdb called clonotypes with MiXCR, one entry per CDR3 protein. The sample shows about 62,000 distinct CDR3 sequences, approximately 18% of them seen only once. Trimming removed 5 bases at V and 2 bases at J, with 21 bases between. The CDR3 spans 18 residues. CDR1 and CDR2 from the germline V gene are KGHSH and LQKENI. This clonotype has a handful of counts. Sample: a population of CD138-negative cells sorted from bone marrow. The receptor was isolated from a donor at least 40 years old with multiple myeloma. J is TRBJ2-2 and V is TRBV18; D is unresolved. CDR3 bases: TGTGCCAGCTCAGACCGGCCTCGCGCTGGCACTAACACCGGGGAGCTGTTTTTT. Protein sequence: CASSDRPRAGTNTGELFF.